This TCR beta chain was profiled in a study of T cell responses to AZD1222 COVID-19 vaccine. Sequencing used immunoSEQ multiplex PCR; TCRdb keeps in-frame clones, though not all of them. The sample has 150,000 to 200,000 clones; almost 95% are singletons. The CDR3 runs to 18 residues. Germline-derived CDR1 and CDR2 are SGHAT and FQNNGV. Trimming stripped 5 bases from V and 1 base from J, with 21 bases between. Only one count was recorded for this clone. The sequence derives from an adult in good health. The chain combines TRBV11-2 with TRBJ2-4; tentatively, D is TRBD2 (5 bases). The source material was peripheral blood, sampled on day 0 of AZD1222 vaccination. The CDR3 DNA sequence: TGTGCCAGCAGCCCCCCGCGGGCGCCCTGGTTGGCCAAAAACATTCAGTACTTC. Its protein is CASSPPRAPWLAKNIQYF.